This T cell receptor (beta chain) was sequenced during a study of T-cell reconstitution after alpha-beta-depleted transplantation in children. This clonotype was found a few times. Using unique molecular identifiers, the investigators prepared the TCRbeta library. TCRdb analysed the PCR reads with MiXCR anew, one entry per CDR3 protein. Among some 550,000 distinct CDR3 sequences, around 20% were seen once, and the ten largest hold about 3.1%. This CDR3 is built from 13 residues. V was trimmed by 8 bases and J by 4 bases, leaving 15 bases between them. The J gene is TRBJ2-7, the V gene TRBV12-3 or TRBV12-4, with D unresolved. The starting material was PBMCs from the stem cell graft donor, obtained from the stem cell graft. The sequence derives from a human donor who donated a stem cell graft to a child with acute lymphoblastic leukemia. In DNA, the CDR3 is TGTGCCAGCGGTATAGGCCTGGGGTACGAGCAGTACTTC. It specifies CASGIGLGYEQYF.